These 19 T cell receptor beta chains share one sample of origin, sequenced in a study of beta chain features in type 1 diabetes. Study-wide findings and caveats: Patients with Type 1 diabetes showed moderately but significantly shorter TCRB CDR3s in all four CD4+ subsets.

Their recognized antigens are unknown. TCRB transcripts that were expressed got sequenced, as all of the isolated RNA had been reverse transcribed. Sequencing used immunoSEQ multiplex PCR; TCRdb keeps in-frame clones, though not all of them. The table shows around 180,000 clones, with less than 10% occurring only once. Sequenced material: central memory CD4+ T cells from blood. The receptors derive from a man younger than 30 with type 1 diabetes.

This clone was observed a handful of times. The chain is built from TRBV27 and TRBJ2-7; TRBD1 agrees at 9 bases. CDR3 length: 14 residues. The germline V gene has CDR1 MNHEY and CDR2 SMNVEV (reference sequence). With V trimmed by 6 bases and J by 7 bases, 10 bases remained unmatched. This CDR3 is CASSSGQGTWEQYF. CDR3 nucleotides: TGTGCCAGCAGCTCGGGACAGGGCACATGGGAGCAGTACTTC.

V and J are TRBV4-3 and TRBJ2-4; D is perhaps TRBD1 (6 bases). Trimming stripped 1 base from V and 6 bases from J, with 16 bases between. Germline V gene data show CDR1 as LGHNA and CDR2 as YSLEER. The CDR3 loop spans 16 amino acids. The CDR3 reads CASSQGAGAPGNIQYF. In DNA, the CDR3 is TGCGCCAGCAGCCAAGGGGCAGGGGCGCCGGGAAACATTCAGTACTTC.

In this sample, this clone turned up a few times. The V call is TRBV2, the J call TRBJ2-1, with D possibly matching TRBD2 (5 bases). V lost 8 bases to trimming and J lost 3 bases, with 8 bases between them. The length of the CDR3 is 12 residues. The V gene's germline CDR1 is SNHLY and CDR2 FYNNEI. DNA for the CDR3: TGTGCCAGCCAGGACTTCTACAATGAGCAGTTCTTC. It encodes CASQDFYNEQFF.

This clone came up a few times. The chain carries TRBV7-2 and TRBJ2-3, with 8 bases matching TRBD2. The germline CDR1 and CDR2 sequences are SGHTA and FQGNSA. The ends lost 2 bases at V and 3 bases at J; junction bases unmatched: 4. The CDR3 is 15 residues long. CDR3 bases: TGTGCCAGCAGCTTAATGGGACTAGGTACAGATACGCAGTATTTT. It yields the protein CASSLMGLGTDTQYF.

This clone appeared a few times. This rearrangement joins TRBV7-2 to TRBJ1-2; TRBD1 aligns across 8 bases. The CDR3 runs 13 residues. Trimming removed 7 bases from V and 8 bases from J; junction bases left unmatched: 9. Looked up from germline, CDR1 is SGHTA and CDR2 is FQGNSA. CDR3 bases: TGTGCCAGCATATCGGACAGGGTTGACGGCTACACCTTC. It is translated as CASISDRVDGYTF.

This clone appeared a few times. The chain has TRBV30 and TRBJ2-7; 7 nucleotides line up with TRBD1. J lost 4 bases, V lost 4 bases, and 7 bases had no gene match. This CDR3 has 13 residues. CDR1 and CDR2 from the germline V gene are GTSNPN and SVGIG (reference sequence). The CDR3 loop reads CAWKKGTAYEQYF. The CDR3 bases are TGTGCCTGGAAAAAGGGGACAGCTTACGAGCAGTACTTC. Full variable domain (rest looked up from reference TRBV30 and TRBJ2-7): SQTIHQWPATLVQPVGSPLSLECTVEGTSNPNLYWYRQAAGRGLQLLFYSVGIGQISSEVPQNLSASRPQDRQFILSSKKLLLSDSGFYLCAWKKGTAYEQYFGPGTRLTVT.

The rearrangement joins TRBV4-3 to TRBJ2-7; 7 bases are shared with TRBD1. In germline, CDR1 is LGHNA, CDR2 YSLEER. Trimming at V came to 3 bases and at J to 3 bases, leaving 5 bases not matched to a gene. The CDR3 has 14 amino acids. The CDR3 DNA reads TGCGCCAGCAGCCAGGGGGACAGCGTCTACGAGCAGTACTTC. This sequence encodes CASSQGDSVYEQYF.

The J gene is TRBJ2-3, the V gene TRBV4-3; 10 bases match TRBD2. Losses at the gene ends were 1 base for V and 3 bases for J; bases not matched to a gene: 4. The germline CDR1 and CDR2 sequences are LGHNA and YSLEER. This CDR3 spans 16 amino acids. CDR3 coding DNA: TGCGCCAGCAGCCAAGTCCGAGCGGGGGGGACAGATACGCAGTATTTT. Encoded protein: CASSQVRAGGTDTQYF.

The chain joins TRBV9 to TRBJ2-7; D unresolved. The CDR3 totals 14 residues. Germline CDR1 SGDLS, CDR2 YYNGEE. Trimming left V 4 bases short and J 2 bases short, with 13 bases between. The DNA of the CDR3 is TGTGCCAGCAGCTCGAGCGCTACCCCCTACGAGCAGTACTTC. It yields the protein CASSSSATPYEQYF.

The chain combines TRBV5-6 with TRBJ2-3, with TRBD1 as a possible D gene (5 bases). Germline-derived CDR1 and CDR2 are SGHDT and YYEEEE. The V end lost 1 base, the J end lost 4 bases, and 13 bases lay between the germline ends. The CDR3 has 15 amino acids. The CDR3 DNA reads as TGTGCCAGCAGCTTGACCTCGGGCAGGGCAGATACGCAGTATTTT. It yields the protein CASSLTSGRADTQYF.

This chain uses TRBV6-5 with TRBJ2-3; D not certain. Germline V lookup: CDR1 MNHEY, CDR2 SVGAGI. The CDR3 is made up of 14 amino acids. Trimming took off 2 bases at V and 1 base at J, with 7 bases between the two ends. CDR3 sequence reads: CASSYSPRTDTQYF. The CDR3 region has the DNA TGTGCCAGCAGTTACAGCCCCCGCACAGATACGCAGTATTTT.

The rearrangement links TRBV5-4 to TRBJ2-1; D is unclear. CDR1 and CDR2 from the germline V gene are SGHNT and YYREEE (reference sequence). V shed 1 base and J shed 7 bases, with 12 bases lying between them. The CDR3 extends over 14 amino acids. Written as DNA, the CDR3 is TGTGCCAGCAGCTTGAGTCTGAGTTCGAATGAGCAGTTCTTC. Translated: CASSLSLSSNEQFF. Supplemented by reference TRBV5-4 and TRBJ2-1, the full variable domain reads ETGVTQSPTHLIKTRGQQVTLRCSSQSGHNTVSWYQQALGQGPQFIFQYYREEENGRGNFPPRFSGLQFPNYSSELNVNALELDDSALYLCASSLSLSSNEQFFGPGTRLTVL.

There are a few counts of this clone. V usage is TRBV6-1 and J usage is TRBJ2-3, with D possibly matching TRBD2 (5 bases). Per germline, CDR1 MNHNS and CDR2 SASEGT. The ends were cut back, 10 bases at V and 4 bases at J, with 15 bases in the middle. This CDR3 is 13 amino acids long. Written as DNA, the CDR3 is TGTGCCATATCTACTACCGGGGCAGATACGCAGTATTTT. Protein sequence: CAISTTGADTQYF.

The J gene is TRBJ2-1, the V gene TRBV29-1; 8 nucleotides line up with TRBD2. The CDR3 has 14 residues. From germline, CDR1 is SQVTM and CDR2 ANQGSEA. After removal of 7 bases from V and 8 bases from J, the junction contained 13 bases not matched to a gene. The CDR3 coding sequence is TGCAGCGCCTATCCGGGACTAGTGCCGGATGAGCAGTTCTTC. It codes for CSAYPGLVPDEQFF.

This clone was detected only a few times. CDR3 sequence (DNA): TGTGCCAGCAGCGCGTACGGACTGGGAGGCGATACGCAGTATTTT. Protein: CASSAYGLGGDTQYF. The rearrangement joins TRBV9 to TRBJ2-3; a weak D match, TRBD2 (6 bases). Germline assignment: CDR1 SGDLS and CDR2 YYNGEE. The ends were cut back, 3 bases at V and 6 bases at J, with 17 bases in the middle. This CDR3 contains 15 residues.

This clone has a handful of counts. The chain recombines TRBV6-5 with TRBJ1-1; no reliable D call. Trimming stripped 8 bases from V and 1 base from J, with 8 bases between. In germline, CDR1 is MNHEY, CDR2 SVGAGI. CDR3 length: 12 residues. The CDR3: CASGPPNTEAFF. The CDR3 bases are TGTGCCAGCGGCCCTCCGAACACTGAAGCTTTCTTT.

The chain couples TRBV5-4 to TRBJ2-3; 7 positions agree with TRBD1. Trimming at V came to 0 bases and at J to 0 bases, leaving 1 base not matched to a gene. The CDR3 runs to 15 residues. From germline, CDR1 is SGHNT and CDR2 YYREEE (reference sequence). The CDR3 region has the DNA TGTGCCAGCAGCTTGGGGGGACAGAGCACAGATACGCAGTATTTT. This gives the protein CASSLGGQSTDTQYF.

The chain has TRBV5-6 and TRBJ2-7; possible D gene TRBD1, 5 bases. CDR1 SGHDT and CDR2 YYEEEE come from the germline V gene. This CDR3 spans 14 amino acids. Trimming shortened V by 2 bases and J by 4 bases, and 13 bases separated the two germline ends. CDR3 in DNA: TGTGCCAGCAGCTTAAACAGGTTTTCTTACGAGCAGTACTTC. It is translated as CASSLNRFSYEQYF.

The CDR3: CASSASFGTPVYNEQFF. The CDR3 DNA is TGTGCCAGCAGTGCGTCTTTCGGGACACCAGTCTACAATGAGCAGTTCTTC. The chain uses TRBV25-1 and TRBJ2-1; maybe TRBD1 (6 bases). Per germline, CDR1 MGHDK and CDR2 SYGVNS. The ends were cut back, 4 bases at V and 3 bases at J, with 19 bases in the middle. The CDR3 consists of 17 residues.